This TCR beta chain originates from a study of T cell responses to AZD1222 COVID-19 vaccine. The CDR3 consists of 16 residues. V was pared by 0 bases and J by 7 bases, with 19 bases between. CDR1 SGHDT and CDR2 YYEEEE come from the germline V gene. Pooled in the analysis were second doses at about 4 or about 12 weeks. The assay was immunoSEQ multiplex PCR, and TCRdb's table has in-frame clones only and misses some. The sample holds about 150,000 clones, more than 90% seen once. Study results and caveats: Females made up more of the donors, who were largely white British, and clonal diversity may have come out too low. Repertoire sampling was restricted to post-peak T cell response timepoints. Spike-specific TCR breadth and depth rose after two AZD1222 doses.

In the case of this clone: No antigen is known for it.

The sequenced sample was peripheral blood, obtained 28 days after the second AZD1222 dose. The sequence derives from an adult who received the AZD1222 COVID-19 vaccine. This chain links TRBV5-6 with TRBJ2-5; D is possibly TRBD1 (5 bases). CDR3 bases: TGTGCCAGCAGCTTGGTGGGAATAGACAGTTCTGGGACCCAGTACTTC. Protein product: CASSLVGIDSSGTQYF.